Listed here are 9 T cell receptor beta chains from one sample, sequenced in a study of blood T cell repertoires in COVID-19. TCRdb keeps only in-frame clones here, not all; method: immunoSEQ multiplex PCR. Of fewer than 300,000 clones in the sample, about 73% are singletons; the top ten hold about 3.5%. Sequenced material: peripheral blood. These receptors came from a woman of 80 years or more with acute or convalescent COVID-19.

The chain carries TRBV19 and TRBJ2-4; TRBD1 matches 10 bases. V trimming: 5 bases; J trimming: 0 bases; junction bases outside the gene matches: 4. CDR3 size: 16 residues. Germline values: CDR1 LNHDA, CDR2 SQIVND (reference sequence). The CDR3 reads CASSSWDRGAKNIQYF. DNA for the CDR3: TGTGCCAGTAGTTCCTGGGACAGGGGAGCCAAAAACATTCAGTACTTC.

Only one count was recorded for this clone. This chain connects TRBV5-1 to TRBJ1-1; D gene uncertain. Germline CDR1 SGHRS, CDR2 YFSETQ. The CDR3 extends over 14 amino acids. Trimming removed 5 bases at V and 1 base at J, with 12 bases between. CDR3 residues: CASRAGWENTEAFF. In DNA form, the CDR3 reads TGCGCCAGCAGGGCGGGGTGGGAGAACACTGAAGCTTTCTTT.

The chain is built from TRBV7-9 and TRBJ2-3; TRBD2 aligns across 9 bases. Germline V gene lookup returns CDR1 SEHNR and CDR2 FQNEAQ (reference sequence). J gave up 3 bases and V 8 bases, and 15 bases lay outside the gene matches. The CDR3 loop spans 17 amino acids. CDR3 DNA: TGTGCCAGCTCCCTTAGCGGGGGCCGAAGATTAACAGATACGCAGTATTTT. This translates into CASSLSGGRRLTDTQYF.

In its sample, this clone was seen once. The gene calls are TRBV30 and TRBJ1-2; the D gene is possibly TRBD1 (6 bases). V gave up 5 bases and J gave up 7 bases, with 20 bases separating them. The CDR3 is made up of 14 amino acids. Germline CDR1 and CDR2: GTSNPN and SVGIG (reference sequence). CDR3 sequence: CAWAGLWQGLGYTF. The CDR3 bases are TGTGCCTGGGCGGGCCTTTGGCAGGGGCTTGGCTACACCTTC.

The chain carries TRBV3-1 (or the pseudogene TRBV3-2) and TRBJ1-1; perhaps TRBD1 as D (5 bases). CDR1 LGHDT and CDR2 YNNKEL come from the germline V gene (reference sequence). V shed 1 base and J shed 6 bases, with 18 bases lying between them. CDR3 size: 16 residues. CDR3 loop: CASSQGSGVRISEAFF. As DNA, the CDR3 is TGTGCCAGCAGCCAAGGGTCGGGGGTAAGGATCTCTGAAGCTTTCTTT.

The rearrangement uses TRBV6-6 and TRBJ1-2, with TRBD1 matching over 7 bases. J was trimmed by 4 bases and V by 8 bases; bases with no gene match: 10. Germline-derived CDR1 and CDR2 are MNHNY and SVGAGI (reference sequence). The CDR3 extends over 14 amino acids. CDR3 coding DNA: TGTGCCAGCTTGAGGGGGCGCTGGGGCTATGGCTACACCTTC. Its translation: CASLRGRWGYGYTF.

The J gene is TRBJ2-7, the V gene TRBV5-4, with 12 bases aligning to TRBD1. This CDR3 spans 15 amino acids. Germline V gene data show CDR1 as SGHNT and CDR2 as YYREEE (reference sequence). The junction had 8 bases not matched to a gene; V was cut back by 2 bases and J by 8 bases. The CDR3 here is CASSLPGQGALKQYF. CDR3 coding DNA: TGTGCCAGCAGCTTACCGGGACAGGGGGCGCTTAAGCAGTACTTC.

The chain has TRBV19 and TRBJ1-2, with 9 bases that match TRBD1. CDR3 length equals 16 residues. V lost 7 bases to trimming and J lost 6 bases; unmatched junction nucleotides: 15. Germline CDR1 is LNHDA and CDR2 is SQIVND (reference sequence). CDR3 nucleotide sequence: TGTGCCAGTAACCACGCCGGGACAGGGTATCAAGATGGCTACACCTTC. This encodes CASNHAGTGYQDGYTF.

The CDR3 loop reads CSASEGAGGYTF. CDR3 in DNA: TGCAGTGCTAGTGAGGGGGCTGGCGGCTACACCTTC. The chain has TRBV20-1 and TRBJ1-2; the match to TRBD1 covers 7 bases. CDR3 length: 12 amino acids. Germline V gene lookup returns CDR1 DFQATT and CDR2 SNEGSKA (reference sequence). V was clipped by 3 bases and J by 8 bases; unmatched bases: 6.